This passage covers 4 T cell receptor beta chains from one sample sequenced in a study of blood T cell repertoires in COVID-19. Here immunoSEQ multiplex PCR was the method, and the copy in TCRdb shows in-frame clones only, minus some. This table has 150,000 to 200,000 clones, roughly four fifths appearing once. Sequenced input: peripheral blood. These receptors were taken from a woman in her seventies with COVID-19, enrolled during active disease.

This chain links TRBV29-1 with TRBJ2-5; 7 bases map to TRBD1. Germline CDR1 and CDR2: SQVTM and ANQGSEA. Trimming removed 4 bases from V and 4 bases from J; junction bases left unmatched: 3. The CDR3 length is 12 residues. The CDR3 is CSVVAGGETQYF. The CDR3 region has the DNA TGCAGCGTTGTAGCAGGGGGAGAGACCCAGTACTTC.

This clone was recorded a few times. The V gene is TRBV24-1, the J gene TRBJ1-2, with 8 nucleotides matching TRBD1. Germline V gives CDR1 KGHDR, CDR2 SFDVKD. The V gene end was trimmed by 3 bases and the J gene end by 2 bases; junction bases not matched to a gene: 4. The CDR3 sequence is 15 residues long. The CDR3: CATSDPRQGNYGYTF. In nucleotides, the CDR3 is TGTGCCACCAGTGATCCTAGACAGGGGAACTATGGCTACACCTTC.

The J gene is TRBJ2-5, the V gene TRBV5-1; TRBD1 matches at 7 bases. Germline V gene data show CDR1 as SGHRS and CDR2 as YFSETQ. Trimming at V came to 4 bases and at J to 1 base, leaving 4 bases not matched to a gene. The CDR3 sequence is 14 residues long. The CDR3 loop is CASSPGTAQETQYF. Here the CDR3 DNA reads TGCGCCAGCAGCCCCGGGACAGCCCAAGAGACCCAGTACTTC.

V and J are TRBV7-2 and TRBJ2-3, with a weak D call TRBD1 (6 bases). CDR1 and CDR2 (germline): SGHTA, FQGNSA. The CDR3 is 14 residues long. V lost 4 bases and J 1 base, leaving 9 bases between the germline ends. The chain's CDR3 is CASSSSGGTDTQYF. DNA for the CDR3: TGTGCCAGCAGCTCGTCAGGGGGCACAGATACGCAGTATTTT.